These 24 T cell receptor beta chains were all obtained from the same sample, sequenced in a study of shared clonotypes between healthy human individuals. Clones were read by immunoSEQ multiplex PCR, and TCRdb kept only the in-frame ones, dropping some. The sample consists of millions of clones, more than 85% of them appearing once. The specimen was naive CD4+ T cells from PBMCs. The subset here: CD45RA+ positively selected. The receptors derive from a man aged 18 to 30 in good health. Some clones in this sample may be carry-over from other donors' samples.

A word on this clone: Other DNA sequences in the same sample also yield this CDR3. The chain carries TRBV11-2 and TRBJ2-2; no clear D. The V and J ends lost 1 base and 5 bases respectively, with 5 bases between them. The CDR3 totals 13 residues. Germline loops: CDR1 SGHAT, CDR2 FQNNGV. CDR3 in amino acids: CASSLGGTGELFF. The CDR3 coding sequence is TGTGCCAGCAGCTTAGGTGGTACCGGGGAGCTGTTTTTT.

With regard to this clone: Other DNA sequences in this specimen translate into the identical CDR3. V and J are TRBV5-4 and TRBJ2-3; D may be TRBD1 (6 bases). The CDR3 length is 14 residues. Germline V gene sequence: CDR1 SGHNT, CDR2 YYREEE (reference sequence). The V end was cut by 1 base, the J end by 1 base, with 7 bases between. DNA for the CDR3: TGTGCCAGCAGCTTGTGGACAGGCACAGATACGCAGTATTTT. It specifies CASSLWTGTDTQYF.

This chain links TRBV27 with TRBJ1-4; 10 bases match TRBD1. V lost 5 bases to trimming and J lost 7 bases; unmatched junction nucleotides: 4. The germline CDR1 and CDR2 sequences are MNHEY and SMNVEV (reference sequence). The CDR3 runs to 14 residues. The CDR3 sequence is CASSGTGAGEKLFF. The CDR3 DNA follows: TGTGCCAGCAGTGGGACAGGGGCAGGTGAAAAACTGTTTTTT.

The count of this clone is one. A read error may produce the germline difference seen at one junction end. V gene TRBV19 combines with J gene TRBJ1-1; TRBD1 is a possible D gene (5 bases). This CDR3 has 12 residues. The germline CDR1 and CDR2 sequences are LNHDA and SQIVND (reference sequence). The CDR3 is CASTYQSTGPHF. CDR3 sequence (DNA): TGTGCCAGTACGTATCAGTCGACGGGGCCCCACTTT.

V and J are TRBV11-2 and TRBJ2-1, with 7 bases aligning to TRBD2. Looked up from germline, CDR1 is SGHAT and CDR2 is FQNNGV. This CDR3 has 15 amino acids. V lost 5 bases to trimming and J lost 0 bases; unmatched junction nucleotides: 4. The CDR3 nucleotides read TGTGCCAGCAGCCTGGGACTACCCTCCTACAATGAGCAGTTCTTC. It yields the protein CASSLGLPSYNEQFF.

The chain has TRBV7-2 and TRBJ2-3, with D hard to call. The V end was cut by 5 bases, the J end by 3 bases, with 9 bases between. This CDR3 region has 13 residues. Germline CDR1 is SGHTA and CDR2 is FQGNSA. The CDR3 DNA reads TGTGCCAGCAGCCAAATCCGGACAGATACGCAGTATTTT. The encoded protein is CASSQIRTDTQYF.

The CDR3 is CASSLATGLEDIQYF. CDR3 DNA sequence: TGCGCCAGCAGCTTGGCCACGGGACTGGAGGACATTCAGTACTTC. The V gene is TRBV5-1, the J gene TRBJ2-4, with D possibly being TRBD2 (6 bases). The germline gives CDR1 SGHRS, CDR2 YFSETQ. V lost 0 bases, J lost 8 bases, and 15 bases lay in between. The CDR3 length is 15 residues.

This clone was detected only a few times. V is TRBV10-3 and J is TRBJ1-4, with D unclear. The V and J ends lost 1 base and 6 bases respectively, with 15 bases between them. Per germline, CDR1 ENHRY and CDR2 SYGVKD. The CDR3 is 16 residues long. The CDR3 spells CAISEWSRGPDEKLFF. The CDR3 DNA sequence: TGTGCCATCAGTGAGTGGTCGAGAGGGCCGGATGAAAAACTGTTTTTT.

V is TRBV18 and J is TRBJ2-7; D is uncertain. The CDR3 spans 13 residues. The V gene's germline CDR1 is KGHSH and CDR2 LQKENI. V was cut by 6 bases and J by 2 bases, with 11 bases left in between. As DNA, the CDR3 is TGTGCCAGCTCCCTCGACCAGGCCTACGAGCAGTACTTC. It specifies CASSLDQAYEQYF.

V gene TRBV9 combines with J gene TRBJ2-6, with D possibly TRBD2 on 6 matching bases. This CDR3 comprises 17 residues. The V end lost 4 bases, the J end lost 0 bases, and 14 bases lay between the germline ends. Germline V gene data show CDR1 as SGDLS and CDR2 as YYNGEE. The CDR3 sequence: CASSPTGTPSGANVLTF. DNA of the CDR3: TGTGCCAGCAGCCCCACCGGGACTCCCTCTGGGGCCAACGTCCTGACTTTC.

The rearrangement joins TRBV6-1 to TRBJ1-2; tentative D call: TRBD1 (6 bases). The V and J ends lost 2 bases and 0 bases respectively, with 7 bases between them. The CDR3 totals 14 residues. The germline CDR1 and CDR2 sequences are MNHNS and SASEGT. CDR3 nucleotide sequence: TGTGCCAGCAGTGAACAGGGGACTAACTATGGCTACACCTTC. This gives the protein CASSEQGTNYGYTF.

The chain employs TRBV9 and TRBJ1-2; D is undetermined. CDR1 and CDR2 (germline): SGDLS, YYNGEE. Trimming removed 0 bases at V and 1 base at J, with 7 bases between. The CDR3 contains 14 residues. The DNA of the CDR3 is TGTGCCAGCAGCGTAGCTGGGAATAACTATGGCTACACCTTC. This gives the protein CASSVAGNNYGYTF.

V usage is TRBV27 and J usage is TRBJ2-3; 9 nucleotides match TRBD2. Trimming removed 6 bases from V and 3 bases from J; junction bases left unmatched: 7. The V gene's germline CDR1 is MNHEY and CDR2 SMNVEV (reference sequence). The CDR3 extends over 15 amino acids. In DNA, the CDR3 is TGTGCCAGCAGCCGCGCGGGAGGGCGGACAGATACGCAGTATTTT. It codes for CASSRAGGRTDTQYF.

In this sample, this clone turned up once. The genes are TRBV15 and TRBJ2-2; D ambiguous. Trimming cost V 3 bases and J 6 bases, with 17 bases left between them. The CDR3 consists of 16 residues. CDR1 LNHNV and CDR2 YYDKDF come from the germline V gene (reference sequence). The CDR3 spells CATSRARPSGPGELFF. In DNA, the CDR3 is TGTGCCACCAGCAGGGCTAGACCGTCCGGACCCGGGGAGCTGTTTTTT.

The DNA of the CDR3 is TGTGCCAGCAGCTTAGATCGGAGGAAACTGTTTTTT. Translating it yields CASSLDRRKLFF. The chain carries TRBV7-9 and TRBJ1-4; D not resolved. The CDR3 contains 12 residues. V lost 1 base to trimming and J lost 11 bases, with 8 bases between them. The germline gives CDR1 SEHNR, CDR2 FQNEAQ (reference sequence).

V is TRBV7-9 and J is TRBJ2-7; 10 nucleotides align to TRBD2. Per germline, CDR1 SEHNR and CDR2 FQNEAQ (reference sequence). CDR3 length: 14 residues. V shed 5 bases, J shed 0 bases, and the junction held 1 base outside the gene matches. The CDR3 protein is CASSGLADSYEQYF. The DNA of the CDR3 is TGTGCCAGCAGCGGACTAGCGGACTCCTACGAGCAGTACTTC.

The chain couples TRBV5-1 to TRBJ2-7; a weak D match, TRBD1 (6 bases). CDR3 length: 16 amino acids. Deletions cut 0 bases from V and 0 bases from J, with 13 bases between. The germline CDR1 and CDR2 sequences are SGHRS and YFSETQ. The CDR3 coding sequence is TGCGCCAGCAGCTTGGGGGGGCCCCATGACTCCTACGAGCAGTACTTC. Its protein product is CASSLGGPHDSYEQYF.

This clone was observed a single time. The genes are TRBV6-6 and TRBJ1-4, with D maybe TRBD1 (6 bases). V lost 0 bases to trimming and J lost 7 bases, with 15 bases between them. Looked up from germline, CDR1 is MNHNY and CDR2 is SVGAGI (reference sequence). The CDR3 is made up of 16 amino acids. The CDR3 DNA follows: TGTGCCAGCAGTTACTCGATCCAGGGGTACGCTGAAAAACTGTTTTTT. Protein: CASSYSIQGYAEKLFF.

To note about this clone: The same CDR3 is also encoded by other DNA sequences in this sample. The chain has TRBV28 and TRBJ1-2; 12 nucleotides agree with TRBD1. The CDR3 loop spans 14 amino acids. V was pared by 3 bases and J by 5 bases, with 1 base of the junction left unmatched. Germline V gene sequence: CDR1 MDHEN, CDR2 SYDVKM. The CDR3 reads CASSLGQGAYGYTF. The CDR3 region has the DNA TGTGCCAGCAGTTTGGGACAGGGGGCGTATGGCTACACCTTC.

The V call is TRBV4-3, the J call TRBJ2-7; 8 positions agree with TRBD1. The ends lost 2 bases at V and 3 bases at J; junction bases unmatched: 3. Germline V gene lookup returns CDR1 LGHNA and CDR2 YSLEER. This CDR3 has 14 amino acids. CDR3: CASSQSTGVYEQYF. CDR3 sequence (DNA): TGCGCCAGCAGCCAATCGACAGGGGTCTACGAGCAGTACTTC.

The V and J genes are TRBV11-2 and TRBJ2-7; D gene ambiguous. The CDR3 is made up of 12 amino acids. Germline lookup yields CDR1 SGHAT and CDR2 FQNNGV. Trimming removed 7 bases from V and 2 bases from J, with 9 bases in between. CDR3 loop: CASKDATYEQYF. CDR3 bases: TGTGCCAGCAAAGACGCAACCTACGAGCAGTACTTC.

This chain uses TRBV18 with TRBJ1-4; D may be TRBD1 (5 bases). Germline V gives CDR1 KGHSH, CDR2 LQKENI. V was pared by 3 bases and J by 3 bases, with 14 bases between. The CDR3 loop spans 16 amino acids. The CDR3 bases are TGTGCCAGCTCACCCTCCGTTGGGGGGTCTAATGAAAAACTGTTTTTT. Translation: CASSPSVGGSNEKLFF.

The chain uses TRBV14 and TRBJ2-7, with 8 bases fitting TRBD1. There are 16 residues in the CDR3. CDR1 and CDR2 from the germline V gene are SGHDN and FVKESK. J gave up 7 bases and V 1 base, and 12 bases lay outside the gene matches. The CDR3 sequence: CASSQVPSDRGGEQYF. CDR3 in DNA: TGTGCCAGCAGCCAAGTCCCATCCGACAGGGGTGGAGAGCAGTACTTC.

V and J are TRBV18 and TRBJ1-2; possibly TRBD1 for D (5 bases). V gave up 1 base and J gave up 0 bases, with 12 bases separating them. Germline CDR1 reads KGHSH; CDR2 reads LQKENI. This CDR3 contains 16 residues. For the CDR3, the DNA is TGTGCCAGCTCACCACAGGGGACCCCAACTAACTATGGCTACACCTTC. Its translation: CASSPQGTPTNYGYTF.